These T cell receptor beta chains were read from a single sample in a study of beta chain features in type 1 diabetes. Sequencing used immunoSEQ multiplex PCR; TCRdb keeps in-frame clones, though not all of them. Here the sample spans around 400,000 clones, around 12% being singletons. The sample consisted of naive CD4+ T cells from blood. The receptors derive from a young man in good health. Both conserved end residues are part of each CDR3. Each record gives: clone size, CDR3 length, J gene, V gene, D gene, CDR3 DNA, CDR3 protein. D genes are given only for firm matches. Size is stated for part of the rows, as once, few or many counts, or as a class when the clone is expanded.

. | 15 | TRBJ2-6 | TRBV7-2 | . | TGTGCCAGCAGCTCCCAGGTTTCTGAGGCCAACGTCCTGACTTTC | CASSSQVSEANVLTF
. | 14 | TRBJ1-2 | TRBV5-1 | . | TGCGCCAGCAGCTTGAATCAGGGGAGTGATGGCTACACCTTC | CASSLNQGSDGYTF
. | 15 | TRBJ1-5 | TRBV2 | TRBD1 | TGTGCCAGCAGGCCCGGGACAGGGGGCAATCAGCCCCAGCATTTT | CASRPGTGGNQPQHF
few | 15 | TRBJ2-5 | TRBV7-9 | . | TGTGCCAGCAGCTTAGTCATGTCAGGGAGGGAGACCCAGTACTTC | CASSLVMSGRETQYF
few | 13 | TRBJ2-7 | TRBV28 | TRBD1 | TGTGCCAGCTGGACCAGGGGGCCCAACGAGCAGTACTTC | CASWTRGPNEQYF
. | 16 | TRBJ1-5 | TRBV7-9 | TRBD1 | TGTGCCAGCAGCTTATTGGCAGGGGGCTCGAATCAGCCCCAGCATTTT | CASSLLAGGSNQPQHF
. | 14 | TRBJ2-5 | TRBV19 | . | TGTGCCAGTAGCCCTCGCAGAAGGGGAGAGACCCAGTACTTC | CASSPRRRGETQYF
few | 14 | TRBJ1-1 | TRBV6-5 | . | TGTGCCAGCAGTGTTAACAGCTTGAACACTGAAGCTTTCTTT | CASSVNSLNTEAFF
few | 15 | TRBJ1-3 | TRBV27 | . | TGTGCCAGCAGTCCACGGACAGTCTCTGGAAACACCATATATTTT | CASSPRTVSGNTIYF
few | 13 | TRBJ1-3 | TRBV6-4 | . | TGTGCCGCAAGCCGGGACTCTGGAAACACCATATATTTT | CAASRDSGNTIYF
. | 16 | TRBJ2-4 | TRBV5-4 | TRBD1 | TGTGCCAGCAGCCCCGGACAGGGGGTAGTAGAGAACATTCAGTACTTC | CASSPGQGVVENIQYF
. | 14 | TRBJ2-1 | TRBV11-2 | . | TGTGCCAGCAGCTTTAGCGCTCTCTACAATGAGCAGTTCTTC | CASSFSALYNEQFF
few | 12 | TRBJ2-3 | TRBV18 | . | TGTGCCAGCTCACGAGTAGCAGATACGCAGTATTTT | CASSRVADTQYF
few | 16 | TRBJ1-5 | TRBV4-1 | . | TGCGCCAGCAGCCATTTGGCAGGGGCTAGCAATCAGCCCCAGCATTTT | CASSHLAGASNQPQHF
. | 13 | TRBJ2-3 | TRBV27 | . | TGTGCCAGCAGGAAGACTAGTACAGATACGCAGTATTTT | CASRKTSTDTQYF
. | 14 | TRBJ1-4 | TRBV7-8 | . | TGTGCCAGCAGCTTAGGACAGCTAAATGAAAAACTGTTTTTT | CASSLGQLNEKLFF
. | 14 | TRBJ2-7 | TRBV6-6 | TRBD1 | TGTGCCAGCAGTGACGGGACAGGGAGCTACGAGCAGTACTTC | CASSDGTGSYEQYF
. | 13 | TRBJ2-2 | TRBV7-2 | . | TGTGCCAGCAGCTTAGCCTTCGGGGGGGAGCTGTTTTTT | CASSLAFGGELFF
. | 13 | TRBJ1-5 | TRBV5-4 | . | TGTGCCAGCAGCTTGCAGGGGCTTCAGCCCCAGCATTTT | CASSLQGLQPQHF
few | 19 | TRBJ2-2 | TRBV9 | TRBD2 | TGTGCCAGCAGCGTAGACGGGGACGGACTAGCGGGGGCGGACGGGGAGCTGTTTTTT | CASSVDGDGLAGADGELFF
. | 15 | TRBJ2-1 | TRBV9 | TRBD2 | TGTGCCAGCAGCGCTCGACTAGCGGCCCACAATGAGCAGTTCTTC | CASSARLAAHNEQFF
. | 15 | TRBJ2-1 | TRBV7-9 | . | TGTGCCAGCAGCTTAGGGATTAGCGGATACAATGAGCAGTTCTTC | CASSLGISGYNEQFF
. | 15 | TRBJ2-5 | TRBV5-4 | TRBD2 | TGTGCCAGCTCCCTAGCGGGAGGGCCTAGAGAGACCCAGTACTTC | CASSLAGGPRETQYF
. | 15 | TRBJ1-6 | TRBV7-9 | TRBD1 | TGTGCCAGCAGACCGAGACAGGGAAATAATTCACCCCTCCACTTT | CASRPRQGNNSPLHF
. | 14 | TRBJ2-2 | TRBV7-3 | . | TGTGCCAGCAGCTTCGGACAGAACACCGGGGAGCTGTTTTTT | CASSFGQNTGELFF
few | 12 | TRBJ2-7 | TRBV30 | . | TGTGCCTGGAGTCGGGGCGGGGACGAGCAGTACTTC | CAWSRGGDEQYF
few | 13 | TRBJ2-2 | TRBV4-3 | . | TGCGCCAGCAGCCAAAACGGTGGCGGGGAGCTGTTTTTT | CASSQNGGGELFF
few | 15 | TRBJ1-5 | TRBV6-6 | TRBD1 | TGTGCCAGCAGCCCCTGGACAGGGGGGAATCAGCCCCAGCATTTT | CASSPWTGGNQPQHF
. | 13 | TRBJ2-7 | TRBV30 | . | TGTGCCTGGTGGGGCGGGATATCCTACGAGCAGTACTTC | CAWWGGISYEQYF
few | 11 | TRBJ2-7 | TRBV20-1 | . | TGCAGTGCTAGAGATAATAACGAGCAGTACTTC | CSARDNNEQYF
. | 14 | TRBJ1-1 | TRBV29-1 | . | TGCAGCGTTTTAATTTTGGGGGCGCGTACTGAAGCTTTCTTT | CSVLILGARTEAFF
. | 15 | TRBJ2-1 | TRBV4-2 | . | TGTGCCAGCAGCGTCGACAGTAGCTCCTACAATGAGCAGTTCTTC | CASSVDSSSYNEQFF
. | 15 | TRBJ2-1 | TRBV5-1 | . | TGCGCCAGCAGCCACGACACCCCCTCCTACAATGAGCAGTTCTTC | CASSHDTPSYNEQFF
. | 12 | TRBJ1-1 | TRBV30 | . | TGTGCCTGGAGTGTCGGGGGACTGCCAGCTTTCTTT | CAWSVGGLPAFF
few | 15 | TRBJ2-3 | TRBV28 | . | TGTGCCAGCAGTTCTATGGGGCGGGGTTCAGATACGCAGTATTTT | CASSSMGRGSDTQYF
few | 13 | TRBJ1-2 | TRBV4-2 | . | TGTGCCAGCAGCCAAGCGGGAGTTATGGGCTACACCTTC | CASSQAGVMGYTF
. | 16 | TRBJ2-7 | TRBV4-1 | TRBD1 | TGCGCCAGCAGCCATACACAGGGGGGAAGGGCTTACGAGCAGTACTTC | CASSHTQGGRAYEQYF
. | 14 | TRBJ2-3 | TRBV25-1 | TRBD2 | TGTGCCAGGTGGACTAGCGGTCTCACAGATACGCAGTATTTT | CARWTSGLTDTQYF
few | 16 | TRBJ1-2 | TRBV5-1 | . | TGCGCCAGCAGCTTGGGATCAACGGAGCATAACTATGGCTACACCTTC | CASSLGSTEHNYGYTF
few | 13 | TRBJ2-7 | TRBV6-5 | . | TGTGCCAGCAGAATACCACGAGGAAAGGAGCAGTACTTC | CASRIPRGKEQYF
few | 15 | TRBJ1-1 | TRBV7-3 | . | TGTGCCAGCTCCCCCGGGGGGGCTATGAACACTGAAGCTTTCTTT | CASSPGGAMNTEAFF
. | 13 | TRBJ2-5 | TRBV7-2 | TRBD1 | TGTGCCAGCAGCGGAGGACAGGGAGGGACCCAGTACTTC | CASSGGQGGTQYF
. | 17 | TRBJ2-5 | TRBV5-1 | TRBD2 | TGCGCCAGCAGCTTGGCCGCGGGGACTAGCGGGGGGGAGACCCAGTACTTC | CASSLAAGTSGGETQYF
few | 13 | TRBJ2-3 | TRBV29-1 | TRBD2 | TGCAGCGCGACTAGCGGGAGAGAGGATACGCAGTATTTT | CSATSGREDTQYF
few | 16 | TRBJ2-1 | TRBV5-6 | TRBD2 | TGTGCCAGCAGCTTATATAGCGGGAGGGCCCACAATGAGCAGTTCTTC | CASSLYSGRAHNEQFF
. | 16 | TRBJ2-7 | TRBV5-1 | TRBD1 | TGCGCCAGCAGCTTGGCTTTCGGACAGGGGACGGGCGAGCAGTACTTC | CASSLAFGQGTGEQYF
few | 14 | TRBJ2-7 | TRBV11-2 | . | TGTGCCAGCAGCTTAGTTGGCAGGACTTACGAGCAGTACTTC | CASSLVGRTYEQYF
few | 14 | TRBJ1-2 | TRBV19 | . | TGTGCCAGTTACCCCGGGACAACAAATCGCGGCTACACCTTC | CASYPGTTNRGYTF
. | 16 | TRBJ1-6 | TRBV2 | TRBD1 | TGTGCCAGCAGTGAACAGGGGGCGTTACATAATTCACCCCTCCACTTT | CASSEQGALHNSPLHF
. | 15 | TRBJ1-5 | TRBV7-2 | . | TGTGCCAGCAGCTTAGGCGGGTATAGCAATCAGCCCCAGCATTTT | CASSLGGYSNQPQHF
. | 14 | TRBJ2-5 | TRBV10-3 | . | TGTGCCTCAGCTGGGGGGACCGAAAAAGAGACCCAGTACTTC | CASAGGTEKETQYF
few | 15 | TRBJ2-7 | TRBV11-2 | TRBD2 | TGTGCCAGCAGCTCCCCACGGGAGGGGACCTACGAGCAGTACTTC | CASSSPREGTYEQYF
. | 13 | TRBJ2-7 | TRBV28 | . | TGTGCCAGCAGTTTAGCAGGCCCCTACGAGCAGTACTTC | CASSLAGPYEQYF
few | 14 | TRBJ2-7 | TRBV11-2 | . | TGTGCCAGCAGCTTAGACAGGCGAACCTACGAGCAGTACTTC | CASSLDRRTYEQYF
. | 13 | TRBJ2-7 | TRBV10-3 | TRBD1 | TGTGCCATCAGAGCCGGGACAGCTTACGAGCAGTACTTC | CAIRAGTAYEQYF
few | 14 | TRBJ1-5 | TRBV7-9 | . | TGTGCCAGCAGCCACTCGGTGGGCAATCAGCCCCAGCATTTT | CASSHSVGNQPQHF
few | 13 | TRBJ1-4 | TRBV27 | TRBD1 | TGTGCCAGCCAAGACAGGGCCAGTGAAAAACTGTTTTTT | CASQDRASEKLFF
few | 15 | TRBJ2-7 | TRBV2 | TRBD2 | TGTGCCAGCAGTGGGACTAGCGGATTCTCCTACGAGCAGTACTTC | CASSGTSGFSYEQYF
. | 14 | TRBJ2-2 | TRBV30 | TRBD1 | TGTGCCTGGAGGGGGACAGGGGAGGTCGGGGAGCTGTTTTTT | CAWRGTGEVGELFF